One sample yielded the 12 T cell receptor beta chains listed below, sequenced in a study of shared clonotypes between healthy human individuals. TCRdb keeps only in-frame clones here, not all; method: immunoSEQ multiplex PCR. The profile shows 2,500,000 or so clones, 80% to 95% of them singletons. Sequenced material: naive CD4+ T cells from PBMCs. The subset is: CD45RA+ positively selected. The origin of the receptors is a man aged 18-30 years in good health. Some clones in this sample may be carry-over from other donors' samples.

This sequence joins TRBV12-5 and TRBJ2-3, with 7 bases that match TRBD2. The CDR3 consists of 15 residues. Trimming cost V 9 bases and J 0 bases; bases outside gene matches: 9. Germline V gene sequence: CDR1 LGHNT, CDR2 FRNRAP. The CDR3 nucleotides read TGTGCTAGCGCATCCCTTAGCGGGAGCACAGATACGCAGTATTTT. Protein sequence: CASASLSGSTDTQYF.

The chain carries TRBV30 and TRBJ1-2; D not resolved. The CDR3 has 12 residues. The V end lost 1 base, the J end lost 7 bases, and 10 bases lay between the germline ends. From germline, CDR1 is GTSNPN and CDR2 SVGIG (reference sequence). This CDR3 reads CAWSGGSGGYTF. CDR3 bases: TGTGCCTGGAGTGGAGGGTCGGGTGGCTACACCTTC. Full variable domain (outside the CDR3, taken from reference TRBV30 and TRBJ1-2): SQTIHQWPATLVQPVGSPLSLECTVEGTSNPNLYWYRQAAGRGLQLLFYSVGIGQISSEVPQNLSASRPQDRQFILSSKKLLLSDSGFYLCAWSGGSGGYTFGSGTRLTVV.

Only a few counts were recorded for this clone. The CDR3 nucleotides read TGTGCCACACAGATGGGACAGGGTGCCACTGAAGCTTTCTTT. Protein product: CATQMGQGATEAFF. The chain couples TRBV6-1 to TRBJ1-1; the match to TRBD1 covers 9 bases. V shed 10 bases and J 4 bases; nucleotides not matched to a gene: 10. There are 14 residues in the CDR3. Germline V gives CDR1 MNHNS, CDR2 SASEGT.

This clone was seen a single time. The DNA of the CDR3 is TGCGCCAGCAGCCCACTGGGACTAGCGGGTTACAATGAGCAGTTCTTC. Amino acid sequence: CASSPLGLAGYNEQFF. The chain couples TRBV4-1 to TRBJ2-1, with TRBD2 matching 12 bases. V lost 4 bases, J lost 4 bases, and 5 bases stayed unmatched. The CDR3 has 16 residues. CDR1 MGHRA and CDR2 YSYEKL come from the germline V gene.

V usage is TRBV5-1 and J usage is TRBJ1-4, with TRBD1 as a possible D gene (5 bases). The ends were cut back, 0 bases at V and 4 bases at J, with 7 bases in the middle. This CDR3 comprises 14 residues. Germline V gene sequence: CDR1 SGHRS, CDR2 YFSETQ. The CDR3 protein is CASSLGGINEKLFF. Written as DNA, the CDR3 is TGCGCCAGCAGCTTGGGGGGGATTAATGAAAAACTGTTTTTT.

The chain carries TRBV11-2 and TRBJ2-2, with a tentative D call TRBD2 (5 bases). Germline loops: CDR1 SGHAT, CDR2 FQNNGV. This CDR3 is built from 16 residues. V was cut by 5 bases and J by 4 bases, with 17 bases left in between. The CDR3 here is CASSHIRTWGTGELFF. The CDR3 region has the DNA TGTGCCAGCAGCCATATCCGGACTTGGGGCACCGGGGAGCTGTTTTTT.

Only one count was recorded for this clone. The V and J genes are TRBV7-2 and TRBJ2-3, with D unclear. CDR3 size: 13 residues. Trimming took off 5 bases at V and 9 bases at J, with 15 bases between the two ends. The germline gives CDR1 SGHTA, CDR2 FQGNSA. The CDR3 sequence: CASSVKVSRTQYF. CDR3 nucleotides: TGTGCCAGCAGCGTAAAGGTCAGTAGGACGCAGTATTTT.

The chain uses TRBV4-1 and TRBJ1-1, with D maybe TRBD1 (6 bases). Trimming left V 6 bases short and J 4 bases short, with 15 bases between. CDR1 and CDR2 from the germline V gene are MGHRA and YSYEKL. The CDR3 runs 14 residues. Here the CDR3 reads CASRNRVKGTEAFF. CDR3 bases: TGCGCCAGCAGAAACAGGGTTAAGGGCACTGAAGCTTTCTTT.

This rearrangement joins TRBV5-1 to TRBJ1-5, with TRBD1 as a possible D gene (5 bases). V lost 5 bases and J lost 3, with 12 bases in between. The V gene's germline CDR1 is SGHRS and CDR2 YFSETQ. This CDR3 is 14 amino acids long. In nucleotides, the CDR3 is TGCGCCAGCAGACCCGACAGTTTCAATCAGCCCCAGCATTTT. This codes for CASRPDSFNQPQHF. The full variable domain, completed using reference TRBV5-1 and TRBJ1-5, is KAGVTQTPRYLIKTRGQQVTLSCSPISGHRSVSWYQQTPGQGLQFLFEYFSETQRNKGNFPGRFSGRQFSNSRSEMNVSTLELGDSALYLCASRPDSFNQPQHFGDGTRLSIL.

The V call is TRBV9, the J call TRBJ2-1; D possibly corresponds to TRBD2 (5 bases). The germline CDR1 and CDR2 sequences are SGDLS and YYNGEE. The CDR3 runs 15 residues. V lost 0 bases and J 7 bases, leaving 14 bases between the germline ends. CDR3 nucleotides: TGTGCCAGCAGCGTAGACATAGCGAGGGATAATGAGCAGTTCTTC. Translating gives CASSVDIARDNEQFF.

The V gene is TRBV19, the J gene TRBJ1-4; D may be TRBD1 (5 bases). V was cut by 9 bases and J by 7 bases, with 15 bases left in between. From germline, CDR1 is LNHDA and CDR2 SQIVND (reference sequence). The CDR3 has 13 amino acids. CDR3 region: CASNDRRSEKLFF. In DNA, the CDR3 is TGTGCCAGCAACGACAGACGATCTGAAAAACTGTTTTTT.

This clone was counted only a few times. The V and J genes are TRBV9 and TRBJ1-4; D unclear. The CDR3 totals 14 residues. CDR1 is SGDLS, CDR2 YYNGEE, per germline. Trimming left V 0 bases short and J 7 bases short, with 10 bases between. CDR3 sequence reads: CASSVGPSLEKLFF. CDR3 bases: TGTGCCAGCAGCGTAGGGCCGTCCCTTGAAAAACTGTTTTTT.